A selection of T cell receptor beta chains follows, all from one sample in a study of lymphopenia after photon versus proton radiotherapy. Some clones are missing from TCRdb's copy, which holds only in-frame ones; the method was immunoSEQ multiplex PCR. The sample carries 75,000 or so clones, around 83% recorded once. The specimen comprised peripheral blood, sampled from a patient treated with proton-based radiotherapy. These receptors came from a man aged 60 to 75 with pancreatic cancer. Both conserved end residues are part of each CDR3. D genes are given only for firm matches. Clone size appears in some rows only: once, few, many, or a class for an expanded clone.

D,V,size,J,CDR3,DNA
.,TRBV6-5,.,TRBJ1-1,CASRPMGVGTEAFF,TGTGCCAGCAGACCCATGGGTGTGGGCACTGAAGCTTTCTTT
TRBD1,TRBV6-5,.,TRBJ2-7,CASKGAGEQYF,TGTGCCAGCAAGGGGGCCGGCGAGCAGTACTTC
TRBD1,TRBV28,few,TRBJ1-2,CASGGPGTANYGYTF,TGTGCCAGCGGAGGGCCTGGGACAGCCAACTATGGCTACACCTTC
.,TRBV10-3,.,TRBJ1-1,CAISESTAGTEAFF,TGTGCCATCAGTGAGTCGACCGCCGGGACTGAAGCTTTCTTT
.,TRBV20-1,.,TRBJ1-2,CSARGYYGYTF,TGCAGTGCTAGAGGGTATTATGGCTACACCTTC
.,TRBV15,.,TRBJ2-7,CATSRDGGGVGEQYF,TGTGCCACCAGCAGAGATGGGGGCGGGGTTGGGGAGCAGTACTTC
.,TRBV28,.,TRBJ2-2,CASREDPTGELFF,TGTGCCAGCCGAGAAGACCCTACCGGGGAGCTGTTTTTT
TRBD2,TRBV25-1,.,TRBJ2-7,CASSQSGSISEQYF,TGTGCCAGCAGTCAGAGCGGGAGTATCTCCGAGCAGTACTTC
.,TRBV10-3,.,TRBJ1-3,CAIKKSDTIYF,TGTGCCATCAAGAAGTCAGACACCATATATTTT
.,TRBV4-1,.,TRBJ2-4,CASSHQGTTPLKNIQYF,TGCGCCAGCAGCCATCAGGGTACTACTCCCCTTAAAAACATTCAGTACTTC
TRBD2,TRBV7-2,.,TRBJ2-3,CASNLWDYPTDTQYF,TGTGCCAGCAACCTCTGGGACTACCCCACAGATACGCAGTATTTT
TRBD2,TRBV23-1,.,TRBJ2-6,CASSQSPLLAVLSGANVLTF,TGCGCCAGCAGTCAATCGCCCCTACTAGCGGTGCTCTCTGGGGCCAACGTCCTGACTTTC
TRBD2,TRBV10-3,once,TRBJ2-3,CAIRTSGGSTDTQYF,TGTGCCATCAGGACTAGCGGGGGTAGCACAGATACGCAGTATTTT
TRBD1,TRBV6-6,.,TRBJ1-1,CASSYPTGVHTEAFF,TGTGCCAGCAGTTACCCGACAGGGGTGCACACTGAAGCTTTCTTT
.,TRBV5-1,.,TRBJ1-1,CASSSRTVNTEAFF,TGCGCCAGCAGCTCTAGGACGGTGAACACTGAAGCTTTCTTT
.,TRBV7-2,.,TRBJ1-1,CASSLVQANTEAFF,TGTGCCAGCAGCTTAGTACAGGCGAACACTGAAGCTTTCTTT
.,TRBV10-3,once,TRBJ2-5,CAISATNEETQYF,TGTGCCATCTCAGCGACAAATGAAGAGACCCAGTACTTC
.,TRBV19,.,TRBJ1-4,CASSPGGWVAEEKLFF,TGTGCCAGTAGTCCGGGGGGTTGGGTCGCGGAAGAAAAACTGTTTTTT
.,TRBV7-9,once,TRBJ1-4,CASSTGAAGKEKLFF,TGTGCCAGCAGCACGGGCGCGGCAGGGAAAGAAAAACTGTTTTTT
.,TRBV27,.,TRBJ2-6,CASSFLGLSSGANVLTF,TGTGCCAGCAGTTTTTTGGGACTCAGCTCTGGGGCCAACGTCCTGACTTTC
.,TRBV29-1,.,TRBJ2-5,CSAWREETQYF,TGCAGCGCCTGGAGGGAAGAGACCCAGTACTTC
.,TRBV7-8,.,TRBJ1-5,CASSLARSNQPQHF,TGTGCCAGCAGCTTAGCAAGGAGCAATCAGCCCCAGCATTTT
.,TRBV28,.,TRBJ2-2,CASTSLAANTGELFF,TGTGCCAGCACCTCCTTAGCGGCTAACACCGGGGAGCTGTTTTTT
TRBD2,TRBV28,few,TRBJ2-1,CASRQRLAGAENEQFF,TGTGCCAGCAGACAGAGACTAGCGGGAGCTGAAAATGAGCAGTTCTTC
.,TRBV4-1,few,TRBJ2-7,CASSQEVGGSYEQYF,TGCGCCAGCAGCCAAGAAGTGGGAGGATCCTACGAGCAGTACTTC
.,TRBV7-2,.,TRBJ1-3,CASSSAVAGNTIYF,TGTGCCAGCAGCTCAGCGGTGGCTGGAAACACCATATATTTT